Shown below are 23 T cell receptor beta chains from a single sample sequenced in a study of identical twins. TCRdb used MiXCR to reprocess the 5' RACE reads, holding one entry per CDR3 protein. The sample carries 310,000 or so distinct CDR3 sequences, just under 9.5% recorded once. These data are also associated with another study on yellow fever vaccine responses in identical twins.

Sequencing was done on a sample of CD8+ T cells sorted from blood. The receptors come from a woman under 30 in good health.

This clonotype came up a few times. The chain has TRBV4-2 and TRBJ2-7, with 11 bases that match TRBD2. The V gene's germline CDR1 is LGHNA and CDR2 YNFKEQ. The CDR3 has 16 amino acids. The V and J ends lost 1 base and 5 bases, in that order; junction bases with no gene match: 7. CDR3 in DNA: TGTGCCAGCAGCCAAGCCCCCTTGACTAGCGGGAACGAGCAGTACTTC. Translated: CASSQAPLTSGNEQYF.

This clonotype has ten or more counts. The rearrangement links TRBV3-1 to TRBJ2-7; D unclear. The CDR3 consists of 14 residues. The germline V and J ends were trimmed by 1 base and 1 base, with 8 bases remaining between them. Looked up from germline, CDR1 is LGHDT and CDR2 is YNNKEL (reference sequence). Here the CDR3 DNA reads TGTGCCAGCAGCCAAGGATCCAGGTCCTACGAGCAGTACTTC. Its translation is CASSQGSRSYEQYF.

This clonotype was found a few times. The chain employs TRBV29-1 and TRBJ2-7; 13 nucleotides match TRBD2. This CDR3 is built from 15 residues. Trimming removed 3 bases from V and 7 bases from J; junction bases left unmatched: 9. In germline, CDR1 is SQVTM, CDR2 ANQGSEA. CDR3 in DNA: TGCAGCGTTGAGGGGACTAGCGGGACTCTTGGGGAGCAGTACTTC. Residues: CSVEGTSGTLGEQYF.

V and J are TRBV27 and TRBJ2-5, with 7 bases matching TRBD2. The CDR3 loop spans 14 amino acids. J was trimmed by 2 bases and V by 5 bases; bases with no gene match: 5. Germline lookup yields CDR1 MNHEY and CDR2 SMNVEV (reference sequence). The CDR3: CASSEAGRQETQYF. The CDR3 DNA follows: TGTGCCAGCAGTGAAGCGGGGAGGCAAGAGACCCAGTACTTC.

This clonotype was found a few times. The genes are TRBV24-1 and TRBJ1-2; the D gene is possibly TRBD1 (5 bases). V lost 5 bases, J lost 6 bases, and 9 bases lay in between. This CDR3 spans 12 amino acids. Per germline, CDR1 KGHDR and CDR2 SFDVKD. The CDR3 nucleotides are TGTGCCACCAGTGGAGGGGTGGATGGCTACACCTTC. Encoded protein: CATSGGVDGYTF.

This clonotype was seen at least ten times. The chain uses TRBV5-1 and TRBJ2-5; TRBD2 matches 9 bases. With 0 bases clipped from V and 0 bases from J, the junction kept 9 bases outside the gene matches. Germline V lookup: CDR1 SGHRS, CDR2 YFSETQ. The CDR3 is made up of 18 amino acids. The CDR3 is CASSLAISSGNYQETQYF. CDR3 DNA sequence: TGCGCCAGCAGCTTGGCCATATCTAGCGGGAATTACCAAGAGACCCAGTACTTC. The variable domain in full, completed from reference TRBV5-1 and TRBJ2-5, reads KAGVTQTPRYLIKTRGQQVTLSCSPISGHRSVSWYQQTPGQGLQFLFEYFSETQRNKGNFPGRFSGRQFSNSRSEMNVSTLELGDSALYLCASSLAISSGNYQETQYFGPGTRLLVL.

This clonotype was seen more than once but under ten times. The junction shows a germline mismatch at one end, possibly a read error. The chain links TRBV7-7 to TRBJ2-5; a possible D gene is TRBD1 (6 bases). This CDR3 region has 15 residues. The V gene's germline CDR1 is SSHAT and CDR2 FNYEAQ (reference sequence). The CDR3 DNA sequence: TGTGCTAGCACCGTAGGACGGGACACCTCGGAGACCCAGTACTTC. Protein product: CASTVGRDTSETQYF.

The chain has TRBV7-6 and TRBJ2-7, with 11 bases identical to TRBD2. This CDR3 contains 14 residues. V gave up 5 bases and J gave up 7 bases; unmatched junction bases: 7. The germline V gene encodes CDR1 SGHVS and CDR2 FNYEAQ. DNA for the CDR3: TGTGCCAGCAGCGTACTAGCGGGGGCGGGGGAGCAGTACTTC. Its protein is CASSVLAGAGEQYF.

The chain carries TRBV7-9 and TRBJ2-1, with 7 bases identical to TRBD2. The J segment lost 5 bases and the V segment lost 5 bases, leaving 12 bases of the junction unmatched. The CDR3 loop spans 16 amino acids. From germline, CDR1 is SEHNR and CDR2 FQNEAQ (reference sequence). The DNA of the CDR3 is TGTGCCAGCAGCCGACCGCCCGGGAGGAAGAACAATGAGCAGTTCTTC. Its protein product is CASSRPPGRKNNEQFF.

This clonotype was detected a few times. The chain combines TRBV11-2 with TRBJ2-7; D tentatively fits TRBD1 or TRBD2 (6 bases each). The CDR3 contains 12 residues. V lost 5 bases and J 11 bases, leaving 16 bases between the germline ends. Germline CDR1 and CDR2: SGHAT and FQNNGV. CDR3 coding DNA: TGTGCCAGCAGCCGCCCAGGGGACTCCGAGTACTTC. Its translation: CASSRPGDSEYF.

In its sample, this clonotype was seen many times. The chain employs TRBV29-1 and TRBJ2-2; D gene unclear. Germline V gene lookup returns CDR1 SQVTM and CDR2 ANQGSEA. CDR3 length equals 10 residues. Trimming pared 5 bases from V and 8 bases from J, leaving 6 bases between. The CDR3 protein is CSVLEGELFF. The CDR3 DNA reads TGCAGCGTTTTAGAGGGGGAGCTGTTTTTT.

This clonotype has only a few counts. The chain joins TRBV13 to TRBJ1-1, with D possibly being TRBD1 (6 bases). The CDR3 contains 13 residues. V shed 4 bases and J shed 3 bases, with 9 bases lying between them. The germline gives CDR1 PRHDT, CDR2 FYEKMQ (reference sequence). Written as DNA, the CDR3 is TGTGCCAGCAGCTCTTACAGGGACACTGAAGCTTTCTTT. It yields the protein CASSSYRDTEAFF.

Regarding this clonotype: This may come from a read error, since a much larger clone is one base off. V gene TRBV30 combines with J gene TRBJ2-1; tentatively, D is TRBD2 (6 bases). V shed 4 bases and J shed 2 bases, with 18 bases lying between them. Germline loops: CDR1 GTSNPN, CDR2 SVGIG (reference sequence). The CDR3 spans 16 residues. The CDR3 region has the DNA TGTGCCTGGACTACTGTGGGACTGCTGGCCTACAATGAGCAGTTCTTC. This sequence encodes CAWTTVGLLAYNEQFF.

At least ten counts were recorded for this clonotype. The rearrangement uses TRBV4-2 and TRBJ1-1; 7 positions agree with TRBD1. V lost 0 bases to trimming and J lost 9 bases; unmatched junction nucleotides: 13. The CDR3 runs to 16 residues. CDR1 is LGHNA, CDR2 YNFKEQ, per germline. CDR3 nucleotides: TGTGCCAGCAGCCAAGACCACGTTGGGGACAGAAGGCAAGCTTTCTTT. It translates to CASSQDHVGDRRQAFF.

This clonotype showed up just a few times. The CDR3 sequence is CASSQEELDYEQYF. The CDR3 DNA reads TGTGCCAGCAGCCAAGAGGAACTAGACTACGAGCAGTACTTC. The V and J genes are TRBV4-2 and TRBJ2-7; D is perhaps TRBD2 (5 bases). The CDR3 runs to 14 residues. The V and J ends lost 0 bases and 3 bases respectively, with 9 bases between them. The germline V gene encodes CDR1 LGHNA and CDR2 YNFKEQ.

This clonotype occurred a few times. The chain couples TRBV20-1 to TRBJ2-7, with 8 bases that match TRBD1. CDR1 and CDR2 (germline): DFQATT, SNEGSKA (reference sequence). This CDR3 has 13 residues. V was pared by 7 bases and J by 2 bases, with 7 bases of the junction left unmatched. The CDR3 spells CSVRTGLAYEQYF. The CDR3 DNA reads TGCAGTGTCCGGACAGGGCTAGCCTACGAGCAGTACTTC.

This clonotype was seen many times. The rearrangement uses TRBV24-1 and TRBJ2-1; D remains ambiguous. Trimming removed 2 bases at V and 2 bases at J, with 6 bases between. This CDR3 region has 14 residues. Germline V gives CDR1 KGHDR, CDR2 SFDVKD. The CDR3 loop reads CATSDWGPYNEQFF. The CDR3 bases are TGTGCCACCAGTGATTGGGGTCCCTACAATGAGCAGTTCTTC.

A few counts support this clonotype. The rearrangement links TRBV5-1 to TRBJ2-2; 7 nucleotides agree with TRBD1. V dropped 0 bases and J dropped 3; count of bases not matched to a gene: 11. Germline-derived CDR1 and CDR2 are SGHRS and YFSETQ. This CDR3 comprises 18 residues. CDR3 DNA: TGCGCCAGCAGCTTGGCCCTCGAGGGGGCGCCTGACACCGGGGAGCTGTTTTTT. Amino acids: CASSLALEGAPDTGELFF.

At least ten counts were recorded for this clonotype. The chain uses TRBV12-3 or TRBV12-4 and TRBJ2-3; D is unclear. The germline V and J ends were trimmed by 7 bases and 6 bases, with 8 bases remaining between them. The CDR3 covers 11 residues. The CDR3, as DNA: TGTGCCAGCAAATTTGGTGATACGCAGTATTTT. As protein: CASKFGDTQYF.

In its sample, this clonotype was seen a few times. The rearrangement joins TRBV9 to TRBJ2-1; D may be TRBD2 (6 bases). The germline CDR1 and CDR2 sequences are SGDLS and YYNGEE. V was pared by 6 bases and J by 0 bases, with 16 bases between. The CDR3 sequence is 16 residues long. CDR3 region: CASNEIWGDSYNEQFF. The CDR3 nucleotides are TGTGCCAGCAACGAGATCTGGGGGGACTCCTACAATGAGCAGTTCTTC.

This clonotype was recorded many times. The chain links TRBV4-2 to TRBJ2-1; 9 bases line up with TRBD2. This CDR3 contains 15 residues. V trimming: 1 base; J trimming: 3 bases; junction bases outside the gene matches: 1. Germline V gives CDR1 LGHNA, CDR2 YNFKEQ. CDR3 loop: CASSQGTSDYNEQFF. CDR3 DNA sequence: TGTGCCAGCAGCCAAGGGACTAGCGACTACAATGAGCAGTTCTTC.

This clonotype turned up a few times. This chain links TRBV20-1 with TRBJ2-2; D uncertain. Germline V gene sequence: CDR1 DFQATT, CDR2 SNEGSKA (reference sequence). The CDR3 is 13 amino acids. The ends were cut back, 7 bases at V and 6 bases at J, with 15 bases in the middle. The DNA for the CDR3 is TGCAGTGAAAGACCGATAGAAGCCGGGGAGCTGTTTTTT. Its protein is CSERPIEAGELFF.

The CDR3 spells CASSQAGGTMAEQFF. In DNA, the CDR3 is TGTGCCAGCAGCCAAGCAGGGGGCACTATGGCTGAGCAGTTCTTC. J is TRBJ2-1 and V is TRBV4-2, with 8 positions matching TRBD1. Germline CDR1 LGHNA, CDR2 YNFKEQ. V lost 1 base to trimming and J lost 9 bases; unmatched junction nucleotides: 8. This CDR3 is built from 15 residues.